The clone carrying this T cell receptor beta chain was recorded a few times. The data were obtained in a study of T cell responses to AZD1222 COVID-19 vaccine. Looking at the study overall: Pooling of second doses given at about 4 or about 12 weeks was done.

Germline V gene data show CDR1 as MNHEY and CDR2 as SMNVEV (reference sequence). The CDR3 is made up of 13 amino acids. V lost 6 bases to trimming and J lost 0 bases, with 8 bases between them. Using immunoSEQ multiplex PCR, the repertoire was profiled, and TCRdb retains in-frame clones only, with some absent. This table has over 100,000 clones, about 90% appearing once. The V call is TRBV27, the J call TRBJ1-1, with no clear D. This receptor was identified in an adult in good health. Sequenced material: peripheral blood, taken on day 0 of AZD1222 vaccination. CDR3 sequence (DNA): TGTGCCAGCAGGCTGGCCATGAACACTGAAGCTTTCTTT. Translated: CASRLAMNTEAFF.